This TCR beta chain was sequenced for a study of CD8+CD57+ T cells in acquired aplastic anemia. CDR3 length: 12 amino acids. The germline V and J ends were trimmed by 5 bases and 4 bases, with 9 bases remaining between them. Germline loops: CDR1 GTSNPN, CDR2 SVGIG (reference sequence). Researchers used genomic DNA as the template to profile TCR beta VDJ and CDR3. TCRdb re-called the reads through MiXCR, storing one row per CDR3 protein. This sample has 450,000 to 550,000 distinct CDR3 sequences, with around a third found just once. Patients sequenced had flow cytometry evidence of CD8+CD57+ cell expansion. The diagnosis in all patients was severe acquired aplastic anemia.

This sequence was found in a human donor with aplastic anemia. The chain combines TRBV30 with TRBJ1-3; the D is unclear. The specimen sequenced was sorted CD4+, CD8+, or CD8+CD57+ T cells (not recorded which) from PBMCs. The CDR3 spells CAWWAAGNTIYF. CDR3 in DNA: TGTGCCTGGTGGGCAGCAGGAAACACCATATATTTT.